The 23 T cell receptor beta chains below all came from one sample that was sequenced in a study of graft-versus-host responses after intestinal transplantation. The table came from immunoSEQ multiplex PCR; TCRdb's copy has only in-frame clones and leaves some out. The sample lists 60,000 to 75,000 clones; roughly 90% were seen once. For these receptors, no antigen is known. The sequenced sample was unstimulated CD8+ T cells sorted from spleen or lymph node cells, obtained before intestinal transplant. The receptors originated from a human donor who received an intestinal transplant.

The chain links TRBV11-2 to TRBJ1-1; D is unresolved. CDR3 length equals 14 residues. V shed 1 base and J shed 5 bases, with 11 bases lying between them. Looked up from germline, CDR1 is SGHAT and CDR2 is FQNNGV. CDR3 protein: CASSLGTDGTEAFF. DNA for the CDR3: TGTGCCAGCAGCTTAGGTACAGACGGAACTGAAGCTTTCTTT.

The chain links TRBV7-8 to TRBJ2-7; D is possibly TRBD1 (6 bases). Between the trimmed V and J ends, which lost 4 bases and 2 bases, there was a span of 15 bases. The CDR3 totals 15 residues. The germline CDR1 and CDR2 sequences are SGHVS and FQNEAQ. The CDR3 nucleotides read TGTGCCAGCAGCTACCGGTACAGGGCCACCTACGAGCAGTACTTC. The encoded protein is CASSYRYRATYEQYF. Based on the CDR3 plus reference TRBV7-8 and TRBJ2-7, the full variable domain is GAGVSQSPRYKVAKRGQDVALRCDPISGHVSLFWYQQALGQGPEFLTYFQNEAQLDKSGLPSDRFFAERPEGSVSTLKIQRTQQEDSAVYLCASSYRYRATYEQYFGPGTRLTVT.

V gene TRBV7-9 combines with J gene TRBJ1-1, with TRBD1 identical over 7 bases. The CDR3 totals 15 residues. V was clipped by 5 bases and J by 7 bases; unmatched bases: 13. Per germline, CDR1 SEHNR and CDR2 FQNEAQ (reference sequence). CDR3 protein: CASSQGGWGRLEAFF. For the CDR3, the DNA is TGTGCCAGCAGCCAGGGGGGCTGGGGGCGACTTGAAGCTTTCTTT.

This clone was seen only once. This sequence joins TRBV18 and TRBJ2-7, with 9 bases that match TRBD2. Germline lookup yields CDR1 KGHSH and CDR2 LQKENI. CDR3 length: 16 amino acids. Trimming removed 2 bases from V and 3 bases from J; junction bases left unmatched: 8. CDR3 DNA: TGTGCCAGCTCACCAAGACTAGCGGAGTTAGGCTACGAGCAGTACTTC. This encodes CASSPRLAELGYEQYF.

The chain links TRBV27 to TRBJ2-7, with TRBD2 matching 9 bases. The V and J ends lost 6 bases and 1 base, in that order; junction bases with no gene match: 4. The CDR3 extends over 14 amino acids. Germline lookup yields CDR1 MNHEY and CDR2 SMNVEV (reference sequence). CDR3 sequence (DNA): TGTGCCAGCAGATTTAGCGGGGGTTCCTACGAGCAGTACTTC. It specifies CASRFSGGSYEQYF.

This sequence joins TRBV28 and TRBJ1-2, with D perhaps TRBD1 (6 bases). The V and J ends lost 3 bases and 5 bases respectively, with 13 bases between them. Germline CDR1 MDHEN, CDR2 SYDVKM. The CDR3 covers 14 residues. The CDR3: CASSFRQGGYGYTF. For the CDR3, the DNA is TGTGCCAGCAGTTTTCGGCAAGGGGGTTATGGCTACACCTTC.

This sequence joins TRBV5-1 and TRBJ2-1, with 10 bases matching TRBD2. The germline CDR1 and CDR2 sequences are SGHRS and YFSETQ. This CDR3 is 15 amino acids long. Losses at the gene ends were 3 bases for V and 3 bases for J; bases not matched to a gene: 3. For the CDR3, the DNA is TGCGCCAGCAGCTGGGGACTAGCGATCTACAATGAGCAGTTCTTC. Its protein is CASSWGLAIYNEQFF.

The chain is built from TRBV2 and TRBJ2-6; the match to TRBD2 covers 7 bases. CDR3 length: 16 amino acids. Germline lookup yields CDR1 SNHLY and CDR2 FYNNEI. V dropped 10 bases and J dropped 1; count of bases not matched to a gene: 10. CDR3 in amino acids: CATQQYGGSGANVLTF. The CDR3 bases are TGTGCCACCCAACAATACGGGGGGTCTGGGGCCAACGTCCTGACTTTC.

V usage is TRBV4-1 and J usage is TRBJ1-6; 10 nucleotides match TRBD1. Germline CDR1 MGHRA, CDR2 YSYEKL. Trimming at V came to 1 base and at J to 10 bases, leaving 10 bases not matched to a gene. The CDR3 runs 17 residues. DNA for the CDR3: TGCGCCAGCAGCCAAGTTCTGACAGGGGGCCTTTTATCACCCCTCCACTTT. Its translation is CASSQVLTGGLLSPLHF.

This chain's CDR3 is CASEMGTGAYEQYF. The CDR3 DNA sequence: TGTGCCAGCGAGATGGGGACAGGGGCCTACGAGCAGTACTTC. The gene calls are TRBV7-9 and TRBJ2-7; TRBD1 matches 10 bases. The CDR3 is 14 amino acids. Germline CDR1 SEHNR, CDR2 FQNEAQ (reference sequence). The V segment lost 8 bases and the J segment 2 bases; nucleotides outside the gene matches: 6.

V gene TRBV5-1 combines with J gene TRBJ2-7, with TRBD2 identical over 8 bases. Trimming cost V 4 bases and J 4 bases; bases outside gene matches: 19. This CDR3 spans 18 amino acids. Germline V gene sequence: CDR1 SGHRS, CDR2 YFSETQ. CDR3 nucleotides: TGCGCCAGCAGCCCATATAACCTCGCGAGCGGGGGCAGATACGAGCAGTACTTC. Its protein product is CASSPYNLASGGRYEQYF. The full variable domain, with the rest looked up from reference TRBV5-1 and TRBJ2-7, is KAGVTQTPRYLIKTRGQQVTLSCSPISGHRSVSWYQQTPGQGLQFLFEYFSETQRNKGNFPGRFSGRQFSNSRSEMNVSTLELGDSALYLCASSPYNLASGGRYEQYFGPGTRLTVT.

The V gene is TRBV15, the J gene TRBJ2-2, with D possibly being TRBD2 (5 bases). V lost 1 base to trimming and J lost 5 bases, with 14 bases between them. CDR3 length equals 16 residues. Germline V gene sequence: CDR1 LNHNV, CDR2 YYDKDF (reference sequence). The CDR3 protein is CATSRGRPRGTGELFF. Here the CDR3 DNA reads TGTGCCACCAGCAGAGGTCGCCCTCGAGGGACCGGGGAGCTGTTTTTT.

The chain recombines TRBV27 with TRBJ1-4, with 9 positions matching TRBD1. The CDR3 runs to 16 residues. Germline lookup yields CDR1 MNHEY and CDR2 SMNVEV (reference sequence). The V gene end was trimmed by 3 bases and the J gene end by 7 bases; junction bases not matched to a gene: 9. CDR3 sequence: CASSFGQGLEGEKLFF. Written as DNA, the CDR3 is TGTGCCAGCAGTTTCGGACAGGGGTTAGAGGGTGAAAAACTGTTTTTT. Complete variable domain (other parts from reference TRBV27 and TRBJ1-4): EAQVTQNPRYLITVTGKKLTVTCSQNMNHEYMSWYRQDPGLGLRQIYYSMNVEVTDKGDVPEGYKVSRKEKRNFPLILESPSPNQTSLYFCASSFGQGLEGEKLFFGSGTQLSVL.

V and J are TRBV5-1 and TRBJ2-2; D may be TRBD2 (6 bases). V gave up 3 bases and J gave up 4 bases, with 19 bases separating them. Looked up from germline, CDR1 is SGHRS and CDR2 is YFSETQ. The CDR3 contains 17 residues. For the CDR3, the DNA is TGCGCCAGCAGCTGGGGGAGAAGCGGAGGGGTCACCGGGGAGCTGTTTTTT. Translating gives CASSWGRSGGVTGELFF.

The V gene is TRBV10-3, the J gene TRBJ1-2, with no clear D. From germline, CDR1 is ENHRY and CDR2 SYGVKD. CDR3 size: 15 residues. The V end was cut by 8 bases, the J end by 4 bases, with 20 bases between. In DNA, the CDR3 is TGTGCCATCGGTCCCGGGAGCCCCTTGGGCTATGGCTACACCTTC. Translated, it gives CAIGPGSPLGYGYTF.

The V call is TRBV7-3, the J call TRBJ2-1; 8 bases are a match to TRBD2. The CDR3 is 15 amino acids. V dropped 1 base and J dropped 3; count of bases not matched to a gene: 2. Germline V gene sequence: CDR1 SGHTA, CDR2 FQGTGA. CDR3 coding DNA: TGTGCCAGCAGCTTAAACAGCGGGAGCTACAATGAGCAGTTCTTC. Translation gives CASSLNSGSYNEQFF.

This clone was found once. The gene calls are TRBV4-2 and TRBJ1-5; maybe TRBD1 (5 bases). This CDR3 comprises 19 residues. Trimming cost V 1 base and J 6 bases, with 25 bases left between them. The germline V gene encodes CDR1 LGHNA and CDR2 YNFKEQ. The CDR3 region has the DNA TGTGCCAGCAGCCAAGTTAAGGCGAGCCGGACGGGGGGACGTCAGCCCCAGCATTTT. This sequence encodes CASSQVKASRTGGRQPQHF.

V usage is TRBV6-1 and J usage is TRBJ1-5, with TRBD1 matching over 9 bases. There are 15 residues in the CDR3. CDR1 and CDR2 (germline): MNHNS, SASEGT. V shed 7 bases, J shed 5 bases, and the junction held 9 bases outside the gene matches. DNA for the CDR3: TGTGCCAGCACTGACGACCGGGACAGGGATCAGCCCCAGCATTTT. As protein: CASTDDRDRDQPQHF.

The chain couples TRBV2 to TRBJ2-1; 11 bases line up with TRBD1. After removal of 9 bases from V and 6 bases from J, the junction contained 4 bases not matched to a gene. The germline CDR1 and CDR2 sequences are SNHLY and FYNNEI. CDR3 size: 13 residues. CDR3 loop: CARGTGGVNEQFF. CDR3 sequence (DNA): TGTGCCAGAGGGACAGGGGGGGTCAATGAGCAGTTCTTC.

CDR3 coding DNA: TGTGCCAGCCCCGACTACAGACGGAACACTGAAGCTTTCTTT. It yields the protein CASPDYRRNTEAFF. This chain connects TRBV27 to TRBJ1-1, with D uncertain. This CDR3 has 14 residues. V was shortened by 8 bases and J by 1 base, with 14 bases between the two germline ends. The V gene's germline CDR1 is MNHEY and CDR2 SMNVEV (reference sequence).

The chain joins TRBV5-6 to TRBJ1-5, with 7 nucleotides matching TRBD1. The CDR3 runs to 15 residues. From germline, CDR1 is SGHDT and CDR2 YYEEEE. The V and J ends lost 4 bases and 3 bases, in that order; junction bases with no gene match: 7. CDR3 nucleotides: TGTGCCAGCAGCGCCGCTGGGACAGTCAATCAGCCCCAGCATTTT. This encodes CASSAAGTVNQPQHF.

The rearrangement joins TRBV5-1 to TRBJ1-2, with D possibly TRBD1 on 6 matching bases. Trimming stripped 0 bases from V and 4 bases from J, with 16 bases between. This CDR3 region has 16 residues. Germline values: CDR1 SGHRS, CDR2 YFSETQ. CDR3 nucleotide sequence: TGCGCCAGCAGCTTGGTGGGGGGGGGACACCTCTATGGCTACACCTTC. Translation: CASSLVGGGHLYGYTF.

The chain joins TRBV11-1 to TRBJ2-7; D is possibly TRBD1 (5 bases). Trimming removed 3 bases from V and 2 bases from J, with 11 bases in between. The germline CDR1 and CDR2 sequences are SGHAT and FQDESV (reference sequence). The CDR3 runs 14 residues. The chain's CDR3 is CASSLQGNPYEQYF. CDR3 in DNA: TGTGCCAGCAGCTTGCAGGGAAACCCCTACGAGCAGTACTTC.